These 5 T cell receptor beta chains share one sample of origin, sequenced in a study of T-cell memory formation after mild COVID-19. Using its own MiXCR run on the 5' RACE reads, TCRdb lists one record per CDR3 protein. This sample has around 110,000 distinct CDR3 sequences, with approximately 15% found just once. The sequenced material came from PBMCs or a T cell subset sorted from them (not recorded which). These receptors all stem from an adult woman who had mild COVID-19 (a few samples of this study predate the infection). Cell type and time point are not known.

This clonotype was counted between two and nine times. The chain joins TRBV7-9 to TRBJ2-5; tentatively, D is TRBD1 or TRBD2 (5 bases each). This CDR3 has 14 residues. Germline lookup yields CDR1 SEHNR and CDR2 FQNEAQ (reference sequence). Trimming cost V 5 bases and J 4 bases, with 14 bases left between them. The CDR3 here is CASSRERDRETQYF. Written as DNA, the CDR3 is TGTGCCAGCAGCCGAGAGAGGGACCGAGAGACCCAGTACTTC.

The chain is built from TRBV24-1 and TRBJ2-1; tentative D call: TRBD2 (5 bases). CDR1 KGHDR and CDR2 SFDVKD come from the germline V gene. Trimming pared 8 bases from V and 5 bases from J, leaving 12 bases between. The CDR3 contains 13 residues. The CDR3 nucleotides are TGTGCCACCATCCCGGGATGGCACAATGAGCAGTTCTTC. Amino acids: CATIPGWHNEQFF.

This sequence joins TRBV4-1 and TRBJ2-7; the D gene is possibly TRBD1 (6 bases). The CDR3 sequence is 13 residues long. V was shortened by 0 bases and J by 8 bases, with 11 bases between the two germline ends. Germline V gene data show CDR1 as MGHRA and CDR2 as YSYEKL. The CDR3 region has the DNA TGCGCCAGCAGCCAAGATCTCAGGGGCCAGCAGTACTTC. Its protein product is CASSQDLRGQQYF.

The chain joins TRBV11-2 to TRBJ1-3, with D tentatively TRBD1 (5 bases). The CDR3 runs to 15 residues. CDR1 and CDR2 (germline): SGHAT, FQNNGV. Between the trimmed V and J ends, which lost 5 bases and 4 bases, there was a span of 15 bases. CDR3 nucleotides: TGTGCCAGCAGCCTCGACGGAGGGGTCGGAAACACCATATATTTT. Its protein is CASSLDGGVGNTIYF.

This clonotype turned up a few times. The rearrangement links TRBV6-5 to TRBJ2-2, with TRBD2 matching 10 bases. Germline V gene lookup returns CDR1 MNHEY and CDR2 SVGAGI. V lost 4 bases, J lost 3 bases, and 11 bases stayed unmatched. The CDR3 totals 18 residues. DNA of the CDR3: TGTGCCAGCAGTTCCTACTTGTCTAGCGGGAGTCACACCGGGGAGCTGTTTTTT. This encodes CASSSYLSSGSHTGELFF.